These T cell receptor beta chains were read from a single sample in a study of cytomegalovirus exposure and HLA in healthy donors. Measured with immunoSEQ multiplex PCR; TCRdb has only the in-frame clones, and not every one. Among approximately 160,000 clones listed, 82% were seen once. The sequencing input was PBMCs. All receptors derive from a girl aged 10 to 17 in good health and CMV-seropositive. CDR3s leave out the opening cysteine and the closing phenylalanine or tryptophan.

TRBV7-9 ASSPRGQGITEAF
TRBV6-5 ASSYLRGGSGTEAF
TRBV9 ASSARGGRDQETQY
TRBV7-9 ASSSPGTGSLSSYNEQF
TRBV12-5 ASGSPQGGATEAF
TRBV7-9 ASSFRLMGARTEAF
TRBV7-3 ASSLTLADTQY
TRBV2 ASSERRGEQF
TRBV5-6 ASSLPDRAYITEAF
TRBV5-6 ASSRNPGRDNEQF
TRBV5-4 ASSFAFSGKQF
TRBV7-2 ASSSGSSGNTIY
TRBV6-6 ASSPTSGGQETQY
TRBV6-1 ASTRDRGVETQY
TRBV5-1 ASSLAPSKEQY
TRBV5-4 ASSDGTSGYNEQF
TRBV7-2 ASSFGGGVTEAF
TRBV6-1 ASSGRDTEQY
TRBV18 ASRPSGDYGYT
TRBV7-2 ASTLIGVCTDTQY
TRBV28 ASSLPTGTGEKLL
TRBV5-1 ASSPRGGEQY
TRBV9 ASSLLSGGLSTGELF
TRBV18 ASSPPLSMAVAF
TRBV9 ASSVTSGDKQY
TRBV10-2 ASSVVQGYEQY
TRBV7-3 ASSSSRDRGFAGELF
TRBV2 ASRGTESYEQY
TRBV6-5 ASTLGLAGDHEQF
TRBV5-1 ASSTGTGWYEQY
TRBV11-3 ASSWGPGTGYNEQF
TRBV25-1 ASSERGDTQY
TRBV14 ASSQFRQGHEQY
TRBV11-2 ASSTGASGGGYEQY
TRBV19 ASSIKGAADEQY
TRBV19 ASWGRDQPQH
TRBV27 ASSLGVEGFTEAF
TRBV28 ASRMPVNNEQF
TRBV6-1 ASSEADIPNQPQH
TRBV30 AWGQGLGTEAF
TRBV5-1 ASSFTGGIYGYT
TRBV10-1 ASSEMQGSRGQETQY
TRBV11-2 ASSRISLAGGEQY
TRBV5-4 ASSFPLTDTQY
TRBV7-2 ASRPAAQGVKAF
TRBV10-1 ASSEETSYEQY
TRBV7-2 ASSLRDRRPYEQY
TRBV7-2 ASSSRGGYGYT
TRBV5-1 ASSLRQTQETQY
TRBV27 ASSPGTSGRRDTQY
TRBV27 ASLTVFSSTDTQY
TRBV6-1 ASRPLAGPEETQY
TRBV1 TSSQERTEAHGYT
TRBV6-5 ASSLGLNTGELF
TRBV18 ASSPGQSNEQF
TRBV2 ASSEETEAF
TRBV5-5 ASSSWDRVEKLF
TRBV19 ASSILALDNEQF
TRBV7-9 ASSLELGLAGAETQY
TRBV4-1 ASSQVDRAWGYT